Below are 30 T cell receptor beta chains sequenced from a single sample in a study of T-cell reconstitution after alpha-beta-depleted transplantation in children. Preparation of the TCRbeta library involved a method that used unique molecular identifiers. Using its own MiXCR run on the PCR reads, TCRdb lists one record per CDR3 protein. The data contain 330,000 or so distinct CDR3 sequences, around 10% of them seen just once; the ten biggest clones take up 7.5%. Sequencing was performed on PBMCs, taken before TCRalphabeta/CD19-depleted stem cell transplant. The receptors originated from a boy less than two years old with acute myeloid leukemia, due to receive a stem cell transplant.

Of note for this clonotype: One base away lies a much larger clone, so this may be a sequencing read error. The chain employs TRBV15 and TRBJ2-7, with a weak D call TRBD2 (5 bases). The germline V gene has CDR1 LNHNV and CDR2 YYDKDF (reference sequence). This CDR3 region has 14 residues. V lost 0 bases and J 11 bases, leaving 17 bases between the germline ends. The CDR3 DNA sequence: TGTGCCACCAGCAGAGATAGACGGGGATGGGAGAAGTACTTC. Its protein is CATSRDRRGWEKYF.

This clonotype was observed many times. The chain is built from TRBV7-6 and TRBJ2-6; D is undetermined. The V end lost 0 bases, the J end lost 0 bases, and 15 bases lay between the germline ends. The germline V gene encodes CDR1 SGHVS and CDR2 FNYEAQ. The CDR3 runs to 19 residues. The CDR3 is CASSLAPAPSSSGANVLTF. CDR3 nucleotides: TGTGCCAGCAGCTTAGCGCCTGCCCCCTCGAGCTCTGGGGCCAACGTCCTGACTTTC. Combining the CDR3 with reference TRBV7-6 and TRBJ2-6 gives the whole variable domain GAGVSQSPRYKVTKRGQDVALRCDPISGHVSLYWYRQALGQGPEFLTYFNYEAQQDKSGLPNDRFSAERPEGSISTLTIQRTEQRDSAMYRCASSLAPAPSSSGANVLTFGAGSRLTVL.

This clonotype was counted ten times or more. This sequence joins TRBV21-1 and TRBJ2-7; the table's D gene call, TRBD1, was not cross checked with the DNA. TRBV21-1 is annotated as a pseudogene. The CDR3 has 12 amino acids. The CDR3 loop is CASSKAQDEQYF. The CDR3 DNA sequence: TGTGCCAGCAGCAAAGCACAGGACGAGCAGTACTTC.

This clonotype was observed at least ten times. The gene calls are TRBV28 and TRBJ1-5, with a tentative D call TRBD1 (5 bases). CDR3 size: 12 residues. Trimming took off 11 bases at V and 5 bases at J, with 13 bases between the two ends. CDR1 is MDHEN and CDR2 is SYDVKM in the germline V gene. The CDR3 reads CASGRPDQPQHF. The CDR3 DNA is TGTGCCTCAGGGCGCCCAGATCAGCCCCAGCATTTT.

This clonotype has a handful of counts. The chain has TRBV24-1 and TRBJ2-2, with 9 bases matching TRBD2. This CDR3 has 22 amino acids. Germline V lookup: CDR1 KGHDR, CDR2 SFDVKD. The junction had 21 bases not matched to a gene; V was cut back by 4 bases and J by 1 base. CDR3 protein: CATSERSKRGRPAGGNTGELFF. In DNA form, the CDR3 reads TGTGCCACCAGTGAGCGGTCGAAGAGGGGGCGACCAGCGGGGGGGAACACCGGGGAGCTGTTTTTT.

V is TRBV11-2 and J is TRBJ2-3; a weak D match, TRBD1 (6 bases). The germline V gene has CDR1 SGHAT and CDR2 FQNNGV. There are 16 residues in the CDR3. V lost 3 bases and J lost 2, with 15 bases in between. The CDR3 DNA reads as TGTGCCAGCAGCTTCAGGGGAAACAGGGACACAGATACGCAGTATTTT. Encoded protein: CASSFRGNRDTDTQYF. Using reference TRBV11-2 and TRBJ2-3 for the parts outside the CDR3, the full variable domain is EAGVAQSPRYKIIEKRQSVAFWCNPISGHATLYWYQQILGQGPKLLIQFQNNGVVDDSQLPKDRFSAERLKGVDSTLKIQPAKLEDSAVYLCASSFRGNRDTDTQYFGPGTRLTVL.

This clonotype was counted a few times. CDR3 residues: CASSLPTGLTDTQYF. CDR3 nucleotide sequence: TGTGCCAGCAGTTTACCGACAGGGCTCACAGATACGCAGTATTTT. The rearrangement uses TRBV12-3 or TRBV12-4 and TRBJ2-3, with 7 bases that match TRBD1. The CDR3 length is 15 residues. The J segment lost 2 bases and the V segment lost 2 bases, leaving 4 bases of the junction unmatched.

About this clonotype: This clone may be a read error of a much larger clone one base away. The genes are TRBV4-3 and TRBJ2-1, with TRBD1 as a possible D gene (6 bases). V lost 4 bases and J 4 bases, leaving 20 bases between the germline ends. CDR3 length: 17 residues. CDR1 and CDR2 from the germline V gene are LGHNA and YSLEER. For the CDR3, the DNA is TGCGCCAGCAGCCCACAAGGTGGTAACAGGGTGTACAATGAGCAGTTCTTC. It encodes CASSPQGGNRVYNEQFF.

This clonotype appeared a few times. The chain carries TRBV24-1 and TRBJ2-5; D might be TRBD1 (8 bases). CDR3 length: 14 amino acids. Looked up from germline, CDR1 is KGHDR and CDR2 is SFDVKD. Trimming took off 6 bases at V and 4 bases at J, with 14 bases between the two ends. CDR3 in amino acids: CATSQQGGRETQYF. As DNA, the CDR3 is TGTGCCACCAGTCAACAGGGGGGGAGAGAGACCCAGTACTTC.

The chain combines TRBV24-1 with TRBJ2-7; TRBD2 aligns across 8 bases. After removal of 3 bases from V and 5 bases from J, the junction contained 11 bases not matched to a gene. There are 16 residues in the CDR3. Germline CDR1 KGHDR, CDR2 SFDVKD. The CDR3 DNA follows: TGTGCCACCAGTGATACCACTCGGGGGGGGACAAACGAGCAGTACTTC. This translates into CATSDTTRGGTNEQYF.

There are many counts of this clonotype. The chain is built from TRBV25-1 and TRBJ2-5; D not resolved. Trimming shortened V by 6 bases and J by 3 bases, and 8 bases separated the two germline ends. This CDR3 spans 12 amino acids. The germline V gene encodes CDR1 MGHDK and CDR2 SYGVNS. CDR3 region: CASSEWEETQYF. CDR3 coding DNA: TGTGCCAGCAGCGAGTGGGAAGAGACCCAGTACTTC.

This rearrangement joins TRBV19 to TRBJ2-1, with 13 bases matching TRBD2. The CDR3 is 20 residues long. CDR1 and CDR2 from the germline V gene are LNHDA and SQIVND (reference sequence). The V gene end was trimmed by 0 bases and the J gene end by 4 bases; junction bases not matched to a gene: 12. CDR3 sequence reads: CASSIDLPGLAGFKYNEQFF. The CDR3 nucleotides are TGTGCCAGTAGTATAGATCTACCGGGACTAGCGGGGTTCAAGTACAATGAGCAGTTCTTC.

The chain recombines TRBV3-1 with TRBJ1-2, with a weak D call TRBD1 (6 bases). The germline V and J ends were trimmed by 2 bases and 6 bases, with 7 bases remaining between them. The CDR3 has 12 residues. CDR1 and CDR2 (germline): LGHDT, YNNKEL (reference sequence). The CDR3 sequence: CASSQYRDGYTF. In DNA form, the CDR3 reads TGTGCCAGCAGCCAATACAGGGATGGCTACACCTTC.

As regards this clonotype: A much larger clone lies one base from this, so it may be a read error. V is TRBV7-2 and J is TRBJ1-2; TRBD1 aligns across 8 bases. The CDR3 is 16 amino acids. Germline CDR1 is SGHTA and CDR2 is FQGNSA. CDR3 DNA sequence: TGTGCCAGCAGCTCCGGGACAGGCCGAATAAACTATGGCTACTCCTTC. Its translation is CASSSGTGRINYGYSF.

This clonotype has at least ten counts. J is TRBJ2-7 and V is TRBV28, with no clear D. V lost 3 bases and J 2 bases, leaving 5 bases between the germline ends. The CDR3 is 12 amino acids. Germline CDR1 and CDR2: MDHEN and SYDVKM. The CDR3 reads CASSFKPYEQYF. CDR3 nucleotides: TGTGCCAGCAGTTTCAAACCCTACGAGCAGTACTTC.

In this sample, this clonotype turned up many times. V gene TRBV9 combines with J gene TRBJ2-7, with D possibly being TRBD2 (5 bases). Trimming pared 0 bases from V and 2 bases from J, leaving 12 bases between. Germline V gene lookup returns CDR1 SGDLS and CDR2 YYNGEE. The CDR3 length is 15 residues. The CDR3 nucleotides read TGTGCCAGCAGCGTAGAACCAGCGGTAACCTACGAGCAGTACTTC. Amino acid sequence: CASSVEPAVTYEQYF.

V and J are TRBV7-9 and TRBJ2-1; D remains unclear. This CDR3 is 13 amino acids long. Germline-derived CDR1 and CDR2 are SEHNR and FQNEAQ (reference sequence). Trimming stripped 8 bases from V and 5 bases from J, with 13 bases between. CDR3 amino acids: CASEGWPDNEQFF. The DNA for the CDR3 is TGTGCCAGCGAAGGATGGCCCGACAATGAGCAGTTCTTC.

As concerns this clonotype: A much larger clonotype is one base distant, so this may be a read error. The chain joins TRBV7-3 to TRBJ2-1, with D possibly being TRBD1 (7 bases). Germline-derived CDR1 and CDR2 are SGHTA and FQGTGA. The CDR3 extends over 15 amino acids. V lost 5 bases, J lost 8 bases, and 19 bases lay in between. The CDR3 DNA follows: TGTGCCAGCAGCCCCCGGCAGGGGGGTTACGATGAGCAGTTCTTC. Amino acid sequence: CASSPRQGGYDEQFF.

J is TRBJ1-3 and V is TRBV7-9; the D is unclear. V was cut by 2 bases and J by 3 bases, with 8 bases left in between. CDR1 is SEHNR, CDR2 FQNEAQ, per germline (reference sequence). CDR3 size: 14 residues. CDR3 amino acids: CASSLRGFGNTIYF. Here the CDR3 DNA reads TGTGCCAGCAGCTTACGGGGATTTGGAAACACCATATATTTT.

Ten or more counts support this clonotype. This sequence joins TRBV6-5 and TRBJ1-4, with D perhaps TRBD1 (6 bases). The germline V and J ends were trimmed by 2 bases and 4 bases, with 8 bases remaining between them. CDR1 is MNHEY, CDR2 SVGAGI, per germline. The CDR3 covers 14 residues. The CDR3 nucleotides read TGTGCCAGCAGTTACAAGGGGGTTAATGAAAAACTGTTTTTT. It codes for CASSYKGVNEKLFF.

The rearrangement uses TRBV6-1 and TRBJ2-7; D is ambiguous. Germline V gives CDR1 MNHNS, CDR2 SASEGT. The CDR3 runs 16 residues. Trimming took 6 bases from V and 4 from J, leaving 22 bases between them. Here the CDR3 reads CASSIVNGPQPYEQYF. The CDR3 coding sequence is TGTGCCAGCAGCATTGTCAATGGGCCGCAACCATACGAGCAGTACTTC.

In this sample, this clonotype turned up many times. The genes are TRBV20-1 and TRBJ2-3; D is perhaps TRBD2 (6 bases). Germline CDR1 reads DFQATT; CDR2 reads SNEGSKA (reference sequence). This CDR3 has 14 amino acids. V lost 3 bases to trimming and J lost 3 bases, with 13 bases between them. The DNA for the CDR3 is TGCAGTGCTAGTAGCGGATATACGACAGATACGCAGTATTTT. Residues: CSASSGYTTDTQYF.

This clonotype occurred many times. This CDR3 is CASSSGQPVTDTQYF. The CDR3 DNA is TGCGCCAGCAGCTCGGGACAGCCTGTCACAGATACGCAGTATTTT. This rearrangement joins TRBV5-1 to TRBJ2-3, with 7 bases lining up with TRBD1. This CDR3 region has 15 residues. CDR1 and CDR2 (germline): SGHRS, YFSETQ. V trimming: 3 bases; J trimming: 2 bases; junction bases outside the gene matches: 6.

In this sample, this clonotype turned up a few times. The chain combines TRBV11-2 with TRBJ1-6; tentative D call: TRBD1 (6 bases). This CDR3 region has 15 residues. Germline lookup yields CDR1 SGHAT and CDR2 FQNNGV. Trimming removed 3 bases from V and 9 bases from J, with 15 bases in between. CDR3 bases: TGTGCCAGCAGCTTCGGAGGGGGGAAGAGTTCACCCCTCCACTTT. Its translation: CASSFGGGKSSPLHF. Full variable domain (remainder filled in from reference TRBV11-2 and TRBJ1-6): EAGVAQSPRYKIIEKRQSVAFWCNPISGHATLYWYQQILGQGPKLLIQFQNNGVVDDSQLPKDRFSAERLKGVDSTLKIQPAKLEDSAVYLCASSFGGGKSSPLHFGNGTRLTVT.

This clonotype was seen many times. The chain recombines TRBV4-3 with TRBJ2-1; D gene uncertain. The CDR3 loop spans 13 amino acids. Per germline, CDR1 LGHNA and CDR2 YSLEER. V was pared by 4 bases and J by 5 bases, with 9 bases between. DNA of the CDR3: TGCGCCAGCAGCCGTATCCTGGACAATGAGCAGTTCTTC. Protein: CASSRILDNEQFF.

This clonotype was picked up a small number of times. The rearrangement joins TRBV7-3 to TRBJ2-7; TRBD2 agrees at 7 bases. In germline, CDR1 is SGHTA, CDR2 FQGTGA. After removal of 2 bases from V and 5 bases from J, the junction contained 9 bases not matched to a gene. The CDR3 is 15 amino acids. For the CDR3, the DNA is TGTGCCAGCAGCTTAGACGGCGGGAGCAGGCACGAGCAGTACTTC. This sequence encodes CASSLDGGSRHEQYF.

This clonotype was counted a few times. V and J are TRBV10-3 and TRBJ1-1; D perhaps matches TRBD1 (6 bases). V lost 6 bases and J 7 bases, leaving 9 bases between the germline ends. Germline V CDR1 and CDR2: ENHRY, SYGVKD. The CDR3 runs 11 residues. The CDR3 region is CAIRTDSEAFF. The CDR3 bases are TGTGCCATCAGAACGGACAGTGAAGCTTTCTTT.

This clonotype was seen at least ten times. V is TRBV7-9 and J is TRBJ2-1, with D unclear. CDR1 and CDR2 (germline): SEHNR, FQNEAQ (reference sequence). This CDR3 has 13 amino acids. Trimming left V 0 bases short and J 10 bases short, with 10 bases between. Here the CDR3 reads CASSLALQGEQFF. CDR3 coding DNA: TGTGCCAGCAGCTTAGCGCTGCAAGGGGAGCAGTTCTTC.

This clonotype was seen many times. This sequence joins TRBV29-1 and TRBJ2-1, with D unresolved. V lost 4 bases, J lost 2 bases, and 12 bases lay in between. The CDR3 covers 14 residues. CDR1 is SQVTM and CDR2 is ANQGSEA in the germline V gene. The CDR3 spells CSVADKDPYNEQFF. CDR3 in DNA: TGCAGCGTTGCCGACAAAGACCCCTACAATGAGCAGTTCTTC.

This clonotype was recorded at least ten times. The V and J genes are TRBV27 and TRBJ2-1; 9 bases agree with TRBD2. The J segment lost 7 bases and the V segment lost 1 base, leaving 11 bases of the junction unmatched. The germline CDR1 and CDR2 sequences are MNHEY and SMNVEV (reference sequence). The CDR3 runs to 17 residues. The CDR3 sequence: CASSLYPGLAGQNEQFF. The CDR3, as DNA: TGTGCCAGCAGTTTATACCCGGGGCTAGCGGGACAGAATGAGCAGTTCTTC.